This T cell receptor beta chain was documented in a study of blood T cell repertoires in COVID-19. For the study at large: Sample material is recorded as cDNA or gDNA derived from T cells, B-cell-depleted T cells, or PBMCs.

The count of this clone is one. V dropped 2 bases and J dropped 7 bases, with 13 bases sitting between them. The CDR3 loop spans 15 amino acids. Germline-derived CDR1 and CDR2 are SGHKS and YYEKEE (reference sequence). Cohort 3 recovery required two negative PCRs, clearance, or symptom resolution. Repertoires were generated with immunoSEQ multiplex PCR, while TCRdb's copy carries only in-frame clones and drops some. The table records hundreds of thousands of clones, roughly nine tenths of them present only once. Sequencing was performed on PBMCs or T cells enriched from blood (not recorded which). This sequence was found in a man aged 25 to 40 who had recovered from COVID-19. The gene calls are TRBV5-5 and TRBJ1-6; the D gene is possibly TRBD1 (5 bases). The CDR3 coding sequence is TGTGCCAGCAGCTTTCAGGGAACTTCCAATTCACCCCTCCACTTT. It is translated as CASSFQGTSNSPLHF.